This entry concerns a single TCR beta chain. The specificity of this receptor is unknown. Per-base qualities were not stored, and no clone one base away is much larger. High-throughput TCRbeta CDR3 sequencing of frozen genomic DNA was performed by immunoSEQ, including PCR amplification, mapping, bias correction and internal controls. The authors' pipeline ran thus. Only productive rearrangements were retained, with each unique TCRbeta sequence defined by its CDR3 nucleotide sequence together with its V and J gene. A sequence counted as donor-reactive only if the sequence showed at least 5-fold expansion in CFSE-low cells compared with unstimulated pre-transplant cells and had a frequency of at least 0.01%. Per-subject minimum frequency thresholds, based on the lowest-template unstimulated sample, ensured at least 90% detection power. Repertoire turnover was measured by Jensen-Shannon divergence between the top 1000 TCRbeta sequences post- and pre-transplant. Changes in detection of donor-reactive sequences were tested with two-sided Fisher's exact tests. Drawn from immuneACCESS, this table holds only the in-frame rearrangements with V and J called that TCRdb kept. Clones are partly lost; checked studies trace under half to an unresolved V gene and leave the rest unexplained. V, J and clone size reflect that table, while D and trimming were determined from the DNA. The sample table contains approximately 55,000 clones; only one count was recorded for 71% of them. Together, the top ten hold over 12% of the sample.

Trimming removed 3 bases from V and 4 bases from J, leaving 7 bases between the germline ends. Spanning cysteine to phenylalanine, the CDR3 consists of 13 amino acids. The sequence is cut down to CDR3 DNA, 39 bases in frame from base 1. From the germline V gene, CDR1 is SNHLY and CDR2 is FYNNEI. The sample's time point label is to be understood as: pre-transplant. Thawed unstimulated PBMCs were stained for CD3, CD4 and CD8 and FACS-sorted into CD3+CD4+ and CD3+CD8+ populations. All 8 studied subjects were randomized to withdrawal of immunosuppression. The Qiagen DNeasy Blood and Tissue Kit was used for isolation of genomic DNA. This sample is part of a study of T cell clones after liver transplantation (dated by TCRdb to between 2017 and 2020). About the full investigation: Samples were obtained from ITN030ST, a randomized trial in which withdrawal of immunosuppression was attempted within 2 years of liver transplantation. Blood samples were collected pre-transplant, pre-randomization before withdrawal, and post-randomization after either full withdrawal or failed withdrawal. Tolerance was defined as complete immunosuppression withdrawal for at least one year with no rise in liver enzymes beyond twice the upper limit of normal. As an antigen-independent comparator for donor-reactive sequences, third party-reactive TCRbeta sequences were also identified from pre-transplant MLRs. Three of the eight recipients were HCV-positive; the others were transplanted for non-autoimmune, non-viral indications. No induction therapy was given to the subjects, and standard immunosuppression was administered until randomization at 12-24 months post-transplant. The study cohort included 8 liver transplant recipients, of whom 3 were classified as tolerant and 5 as non-tolerant. Donor-reactive T cell clones were identified by TCRbeta sequencing after a pre-transplant mixed lymphocyte reaction and then tracked in post-transplant blood.

Study-wide conclusions, independent of this receptor: The conclusions were considered preliminary, being limited by small, heterogeneous patient numbers and non-standardized post-transplant time points. Low numbers of available donor cells limited the measurable donor-reactive repertoire in a couple of subjects. Since no allograft tissue specimens were available, donor-reactive T cells may have migrated into the graft instead of being deleted. A significant post-transplant decrease in circulating donor-reactive CD4 TCRbeta sequences was observed in most of the 8 subjects, irrespective of tolerance or HCV status. Donor-reactive sequences declined more than third party-reactive ones, suggesting partial antigen-specific deletion unrelated to withdrawal success. When repertoire turnover was accounted for, significantly reduced detection of donor-reactive sequences was found in 7 of 8 subjects for CD4 and in 8 of 8 subjects for CD8.

The sequence joins TRBV2 to TRBJ1-3, with the D gene uncertain. The sample here was CD4+ T cells from blood, taken before liver transplant. This sequence originates from a human donor who received a liver transplant. The CDR3: CASSDNRGNTIYF. The DNA is as follows: TGTGCCAGCAGTGACAATCGGGGAAACACCATATATTTT.